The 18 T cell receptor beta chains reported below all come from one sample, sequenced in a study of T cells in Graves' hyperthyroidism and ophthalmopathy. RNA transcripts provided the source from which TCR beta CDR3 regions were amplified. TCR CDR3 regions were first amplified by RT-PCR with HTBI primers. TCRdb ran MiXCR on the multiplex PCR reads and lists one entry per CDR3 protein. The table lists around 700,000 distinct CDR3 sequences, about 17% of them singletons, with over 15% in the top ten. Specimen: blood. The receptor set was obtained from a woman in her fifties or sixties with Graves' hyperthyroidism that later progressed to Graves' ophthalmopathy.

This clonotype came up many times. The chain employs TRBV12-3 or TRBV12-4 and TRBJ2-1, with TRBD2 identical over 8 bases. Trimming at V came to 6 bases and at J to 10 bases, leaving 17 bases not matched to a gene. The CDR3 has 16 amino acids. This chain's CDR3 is CASRLARRGAGWEQFF. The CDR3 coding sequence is TGTGCCAGCAGGTTGGCAAGGCGGGGGGCAGGCTGGGAGCAGTTCTTC.

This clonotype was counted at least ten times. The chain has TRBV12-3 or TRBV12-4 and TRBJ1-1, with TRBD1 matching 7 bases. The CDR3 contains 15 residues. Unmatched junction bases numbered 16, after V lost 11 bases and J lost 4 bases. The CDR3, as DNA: TGTGCCGCCGGAGGGCAGGGGGGGCGAAGCACTGAAGCTTTCTTT. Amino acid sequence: CAAGGQGGRSTEAFF.

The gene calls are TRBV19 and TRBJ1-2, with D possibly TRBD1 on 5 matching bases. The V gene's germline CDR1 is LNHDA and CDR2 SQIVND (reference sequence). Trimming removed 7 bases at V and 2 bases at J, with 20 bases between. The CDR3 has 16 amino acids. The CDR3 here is CASKQRSGTENYGYTF. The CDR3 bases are TGTGCCAGTAAACAACGATCCGGGACTGAAAACTATGGCTACACCTTC.

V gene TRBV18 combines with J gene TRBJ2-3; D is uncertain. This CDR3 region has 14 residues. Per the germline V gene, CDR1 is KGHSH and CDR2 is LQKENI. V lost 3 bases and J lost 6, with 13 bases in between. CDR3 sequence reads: CASSPFNSGDTQYF. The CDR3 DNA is TGTGCCAGCTCACCCTTTAATAGTGGTGATACGCAGTATTTT.

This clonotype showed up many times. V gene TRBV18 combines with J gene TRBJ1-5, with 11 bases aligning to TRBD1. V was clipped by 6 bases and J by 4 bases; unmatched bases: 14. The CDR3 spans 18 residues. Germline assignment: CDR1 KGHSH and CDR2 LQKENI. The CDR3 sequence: CASSRRTGGTSRNQPQHF. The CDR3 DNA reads TGTGCCAGCTCCCGGAGGACAGGGGGCACTTCGCGGAATCAGCCCCAGCATTTT.

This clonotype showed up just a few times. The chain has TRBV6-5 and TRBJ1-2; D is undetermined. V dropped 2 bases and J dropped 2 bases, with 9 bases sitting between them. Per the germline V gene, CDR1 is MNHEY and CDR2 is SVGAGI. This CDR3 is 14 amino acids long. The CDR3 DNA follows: TGTGCCAGCAGTTACGCCCGGGGAAACTATGGCTACACCTTC. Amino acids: CASSYARGNYGYTF.

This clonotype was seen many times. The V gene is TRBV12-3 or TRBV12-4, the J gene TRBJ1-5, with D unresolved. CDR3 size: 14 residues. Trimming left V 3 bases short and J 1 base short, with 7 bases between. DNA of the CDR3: TGTGCCAGCAGTTTTTCGCGAAGCAATCAGCCCCAGCATTTT. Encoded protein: CASSFSRSNQPQHF.

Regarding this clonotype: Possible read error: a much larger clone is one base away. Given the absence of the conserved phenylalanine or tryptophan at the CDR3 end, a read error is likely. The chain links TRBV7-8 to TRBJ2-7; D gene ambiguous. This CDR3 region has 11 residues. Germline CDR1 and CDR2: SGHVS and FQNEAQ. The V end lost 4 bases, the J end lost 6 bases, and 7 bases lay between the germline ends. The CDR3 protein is CASSSPTEQYL. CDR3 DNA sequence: TGTGCCAGCAGCTCTCCGACCGAGCAGTACCTC.

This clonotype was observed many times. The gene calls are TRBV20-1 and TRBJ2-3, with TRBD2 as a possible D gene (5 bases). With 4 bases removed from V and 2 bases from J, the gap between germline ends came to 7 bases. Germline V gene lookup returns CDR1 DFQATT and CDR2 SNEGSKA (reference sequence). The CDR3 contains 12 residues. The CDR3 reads CSAIRDTDTQYF. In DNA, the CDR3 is TGCAGTGCTATTCGGGACACAGATACGCAGTATTTT.

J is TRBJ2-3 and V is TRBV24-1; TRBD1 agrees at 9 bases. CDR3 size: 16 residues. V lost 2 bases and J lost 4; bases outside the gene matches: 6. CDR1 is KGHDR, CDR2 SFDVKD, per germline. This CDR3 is CATSDSHRGRSDTQYF. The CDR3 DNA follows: TGTGCCACCAGTGATTCACACAGGGGGCGTTCAGATACGCAGTATTTT.

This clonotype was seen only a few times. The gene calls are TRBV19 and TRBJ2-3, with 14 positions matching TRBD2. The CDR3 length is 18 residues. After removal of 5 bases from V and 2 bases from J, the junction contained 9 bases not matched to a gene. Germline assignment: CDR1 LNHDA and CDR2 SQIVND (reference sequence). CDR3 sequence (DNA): TGTGCCAGTAGTGGGGGACTAGCGGGGGCCCCCCACACAGATACGCAGTATTTT. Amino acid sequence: CASSGGLAGAPHTDTQYF. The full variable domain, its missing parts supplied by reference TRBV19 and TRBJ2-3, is DGGITQSPKYLFRKEGQNVTLSCEQNLNHDAMYWYRQDPGQGLRLIYYSQIVNDFQKGDIAEGYSVSREKKESFPLTVTSAQKNPTAFYLCASSGGLAGAPHTDTQYFGPGTRLTVL.

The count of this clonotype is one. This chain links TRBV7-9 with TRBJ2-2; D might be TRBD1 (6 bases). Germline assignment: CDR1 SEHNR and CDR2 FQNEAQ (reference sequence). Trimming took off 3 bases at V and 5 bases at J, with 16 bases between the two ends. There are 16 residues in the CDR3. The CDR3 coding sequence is TGTGCCAGCAGCTTTCCCCGGACAGTTGGGACCGGGGAGCTGTTTTTT. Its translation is CASSFPRTVGTGELFF.

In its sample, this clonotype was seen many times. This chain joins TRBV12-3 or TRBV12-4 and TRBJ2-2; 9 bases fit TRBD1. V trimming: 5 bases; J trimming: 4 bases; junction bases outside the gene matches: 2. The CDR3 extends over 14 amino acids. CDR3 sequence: CASSGTGITGELFF. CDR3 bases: TGTGCCAGCAGTGGGACAGGGATCACCGGGGAGCTGTTTTTT.

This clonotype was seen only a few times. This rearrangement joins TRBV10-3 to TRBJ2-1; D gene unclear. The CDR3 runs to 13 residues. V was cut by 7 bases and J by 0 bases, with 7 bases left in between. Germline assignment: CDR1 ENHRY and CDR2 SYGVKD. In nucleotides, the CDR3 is TGTGCCATCAAAAGTAGCTCCTACAATGAGCAGTTCTTC. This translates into CAIKSSSYNEQFF.

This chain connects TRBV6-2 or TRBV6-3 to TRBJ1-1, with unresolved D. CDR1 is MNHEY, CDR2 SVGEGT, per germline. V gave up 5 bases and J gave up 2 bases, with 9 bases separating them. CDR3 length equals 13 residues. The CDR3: CASSRSANTEAFF. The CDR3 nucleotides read TGTGCCAGCAGTCGGTCAGCTAACACTGAAGCTTTCTTT.

The CDR3 protein is CATMTGRTGELFF. CDR3 in DNA: TGTGCCACCATGACGGGGCGCACCGGGGAGCTGTTTTTT. J is TRBJ2-2 and V is TRBV24-1; D assignment may be TRBD1 or TRBD2 (5 bases each). The germline gives CDR1 KGHDR, CDR2 SFDVKD. V shed 8 bases and J shed 4 bases, with 10 bases lying between them. The length of the CDR3 is 13 residues.

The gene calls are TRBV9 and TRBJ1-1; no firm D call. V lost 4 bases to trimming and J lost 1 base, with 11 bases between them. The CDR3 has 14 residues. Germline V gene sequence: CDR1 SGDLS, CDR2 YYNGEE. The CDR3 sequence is CASSTQVANTEAFF. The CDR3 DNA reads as TGTGCCAGCAGCACTCAGGTCGCGAACACTGAAGCTTTCTTT.

For the CDR3, the DNA is TGTGCCAGCAGTGAGGCGCACTCTGGGGCCAACGTCCTGACTTTC. Its translation: CASSEAHSGANVLTF. V is TRBV6-4 and J is TRBJ2-6, with unresolved D. The length of the CDR3 is 15 residues. V was cut by 3 bases and J by 0 bases, with 6 bases left in between. The germline gives CDR1 MRHNA, CDR2 SNTAGT.